The entry below gives a single TCR beta chain sequence along with its context. Its antigen remains unknown. Trimming shortened V by 0 bases and J by 7 bases, and 18 bases separated the two germline ends. The germline V gene encodes CDR1 LGHNA and CDR2 YSLEER. This CDR3 spans 17 amino acids. Per donor, one heparinised blood draw averaged around 110 mL. Based on CD45RO/CCR7/CD25/CD127/CD95/CD27, CD4+ regulatory, stem cell-like memory, naive and central memory cells were sorted. The data were taken from a study of beta chain features in type 1 diabetes. Points from the study as a whole: The naive, central memory and Treg TCRB repertoires looked more alike in patients than they did in healthy donors. More deletions and fewer insertions at VDJ junctions were found in patients with type 1 diabetes. TCRB CDR3s were moderately but significantly shorter in Type 1 diabetes patients in all four CD4+ subsets.

The authors reverse transcribed all of the isolated RNA, so sequencing captured expressed TCRB transcripts. Some clones are missing from TCRdb's copy, which holds only in-frame ones; the method was immunoSEQ multiplex PCR. The sample yields about 280,000 clones, roughly 15% seen once. Specimen: naive CD4+ T cells from blood. The V gene is TRBV4-3, the J gene TRBJ1-4, with D possibly matching TRBD1 (5 bases). The TCR was taken from a man between 18 and 29 years old with type 1 diabetes. Here the CDR3 DNA reads TGCGCCAGCAGCCAAGAAGGTCGGAGGGGTCAAGTTGAAAAACTGTTTTTT. Protein sequence: CASSQEGRRGQVEKLFF.